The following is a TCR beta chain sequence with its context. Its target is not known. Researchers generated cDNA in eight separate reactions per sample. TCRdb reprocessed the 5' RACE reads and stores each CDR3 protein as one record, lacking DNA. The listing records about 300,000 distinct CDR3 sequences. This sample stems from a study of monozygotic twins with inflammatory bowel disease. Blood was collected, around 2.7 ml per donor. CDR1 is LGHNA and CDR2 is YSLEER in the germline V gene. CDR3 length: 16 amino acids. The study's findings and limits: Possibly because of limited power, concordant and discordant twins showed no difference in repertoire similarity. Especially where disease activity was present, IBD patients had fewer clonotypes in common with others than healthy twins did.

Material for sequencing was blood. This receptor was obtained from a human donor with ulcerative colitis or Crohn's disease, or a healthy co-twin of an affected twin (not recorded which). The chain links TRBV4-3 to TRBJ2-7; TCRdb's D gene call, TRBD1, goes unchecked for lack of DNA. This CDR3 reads CASSQDHPGPTYEQYF.